Below, one T cell receptor (beta chain) is given with its context. This sample stems from a study of cytomegalovirus exposure and HLA in healthy donors. Per germline, CDR1 LGHNT and CDR2 FRNRAP. The CDR3 loop spans 15 amino acids. V shed 6 bases and J 3 bases; nucleotides not matched to a gene: 8. Sequencing was performed with immunoSEQ multiplex PCR; in TCRdb, only in-frame clones are kept and a portion is missing. The table lists about 98,000 clones, approximately 88% of them singletons. V is TRBV12-5 and J is TRBJ2-7; 10 nucleotides line up with TRBD1. This clonotype was obtained from a woman aged 30 to 39 in good health and CMV-seronegative. The sequenced sample consisted of PBMCs. The CDR3 reads CASGDSDRGLYEQYF. The CDR3, as DNA: TGTGCTAGTGGAGACTCAGACAGGGGGCTCTACGAGCAGTACTTC.